This T cell receptor beta chain was captured in a study of CD8+ T cells in alopecia areata. Broader study findings: Higher clonality and more expanded CD8+ clones appeared in lesional than normal scalp.

Points on this clone: Its antigen is as yet unknown.

Per the germline V gene, CDR1 is MNHEY and CDR2 is SMNVEV (reference sequence). This CDR3 is 17 amino acids long. V dropped 3 bases and J dropped 4; count of bases not matched to a gene: 11. Sorting of PBMCs yielded the CD4+ and CD8+ T cells. cDNA serving as the sequencing template came from extracted, reverse transcribed RNA. The assay was immunoSEQ multiplex PCR, and TCRdb's table has in-frame clones only and misses some. This table has around 140,000 clones, roughly half appearing once. The sequence was collected from a human donor with alopecia areata. The chain carries TRBV27 and TRBJ2-2, with TRBD1 matching 7 bases. This specimen consisted of CD4+ T cells sorted from blood, obtained at week 0. The CDR3 here is CASSFAGRGRFTGELFF. The CDR3 DNA follows: TGTGCCAGCAGTTTTGCGGGCAGGGGGAGATTCACCGGGGAGCTGTTTTTT.